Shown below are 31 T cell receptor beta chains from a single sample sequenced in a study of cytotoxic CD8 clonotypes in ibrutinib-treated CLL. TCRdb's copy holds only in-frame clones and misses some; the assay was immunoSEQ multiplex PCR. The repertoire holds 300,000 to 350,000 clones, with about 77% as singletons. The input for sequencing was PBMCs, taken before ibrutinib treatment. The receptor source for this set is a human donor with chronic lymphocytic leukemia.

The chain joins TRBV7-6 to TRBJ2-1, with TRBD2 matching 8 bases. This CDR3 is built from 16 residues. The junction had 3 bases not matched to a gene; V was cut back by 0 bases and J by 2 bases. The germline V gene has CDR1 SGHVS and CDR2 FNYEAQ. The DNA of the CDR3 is TGTGCCAGCAGCTTAGCCGGGAGGGGGGCCTACAATGAGCAGTTCTTC. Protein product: CASSLAGRGAYNEQFF.

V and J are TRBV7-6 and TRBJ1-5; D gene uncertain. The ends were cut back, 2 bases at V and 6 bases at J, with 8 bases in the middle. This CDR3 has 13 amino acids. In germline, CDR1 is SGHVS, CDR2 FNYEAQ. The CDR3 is CASSLHVGQPQHF. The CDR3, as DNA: TGTGCCAGCAGCTTACACGTAGGTCAGCCCCAGCATTTT.

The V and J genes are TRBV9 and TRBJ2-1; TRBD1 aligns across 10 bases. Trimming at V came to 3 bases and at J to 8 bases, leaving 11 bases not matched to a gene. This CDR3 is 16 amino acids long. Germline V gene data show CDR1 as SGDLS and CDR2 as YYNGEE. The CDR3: CASSDNRDRGTYEQFF. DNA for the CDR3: TGTGCCAGCAGCGATAACCGGGACAGGGGTACATATGAGCAGTTCTTC. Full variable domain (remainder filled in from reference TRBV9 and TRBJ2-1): DSGVTQTPKHLITATGQRVTLRCSPRSGDLSVYWYQQSLDQGLQFLIQYYNGEERAKGNILERFSAQQFPDLHSELNLSSLELGDSALYFCASSDNRDRGTYEQFFGPGTRLTVL.

CDR3 loop: CASRSADSYEQYF. The CDR3 DNA reads TGTGCCAGCAGGTCCGCGGACTCCTACGAGCAGTACTTC. This chain connects TRBV6-5 to TRBJ2-7; D unresolved. Germline loops: CDR1 MNHEY, CDR2 SVGAGI. This CDR3 contains 13 residues. V was shortened by 6 bases and J by 0 bases, with 9 bases between the two germline ends.

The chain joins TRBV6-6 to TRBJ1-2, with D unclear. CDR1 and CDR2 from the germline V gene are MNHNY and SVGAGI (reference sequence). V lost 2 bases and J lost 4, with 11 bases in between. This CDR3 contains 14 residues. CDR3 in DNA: TGTGCCAGCAGTTACGATCACAGATCCTATGGCTACACCTTC. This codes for CASSYDHRSYGYTF.

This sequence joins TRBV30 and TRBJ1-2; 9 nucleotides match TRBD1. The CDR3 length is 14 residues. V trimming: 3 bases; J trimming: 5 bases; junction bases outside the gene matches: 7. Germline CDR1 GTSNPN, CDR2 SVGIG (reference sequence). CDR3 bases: TGTGCCTGGAGCCCTGTAGGACAGGGGTATGGCTACACCTTC. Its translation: CAWSPVGQGYGYTF.

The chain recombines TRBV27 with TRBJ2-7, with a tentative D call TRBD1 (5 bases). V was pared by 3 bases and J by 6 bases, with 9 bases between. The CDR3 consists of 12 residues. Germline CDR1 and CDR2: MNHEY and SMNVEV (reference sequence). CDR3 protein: CASSFQGREQYF. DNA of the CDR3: TGTGCCAGCAGTTTCCAGGGTCGCGAGCAGTACTTC.

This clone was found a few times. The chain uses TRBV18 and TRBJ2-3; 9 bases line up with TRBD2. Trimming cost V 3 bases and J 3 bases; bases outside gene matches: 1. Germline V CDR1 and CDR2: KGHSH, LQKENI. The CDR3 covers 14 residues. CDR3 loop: CASSPGLATDTQYF. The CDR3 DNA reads TGTGCCAGCTCACCCGGACTAGCGACAGATACGCAGTATTTT.

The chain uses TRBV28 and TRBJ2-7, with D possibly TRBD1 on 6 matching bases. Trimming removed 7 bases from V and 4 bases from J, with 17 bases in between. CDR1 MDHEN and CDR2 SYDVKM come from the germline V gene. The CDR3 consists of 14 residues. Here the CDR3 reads CASKPLTDRYEQYF. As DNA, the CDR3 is TGTGCCAGCAAACCTCTTACGGACAGATACGAGCAGTACTTC.

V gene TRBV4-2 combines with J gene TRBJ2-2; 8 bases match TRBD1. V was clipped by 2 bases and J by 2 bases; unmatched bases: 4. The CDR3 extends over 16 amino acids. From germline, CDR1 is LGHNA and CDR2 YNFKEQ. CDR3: CASSQRTGTNTGELFF. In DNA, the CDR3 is TGTGCCAGCAGCCAAAGGACAGGGACAAACACCGGGGAGCTGTTTTTT.

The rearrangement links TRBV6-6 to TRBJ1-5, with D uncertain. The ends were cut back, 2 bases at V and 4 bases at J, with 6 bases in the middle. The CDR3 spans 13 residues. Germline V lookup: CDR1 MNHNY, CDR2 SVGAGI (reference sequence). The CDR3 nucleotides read TGTGCCAGCAGTTACGCGGGGAATCAGCCCCAGCATTTT. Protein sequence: CASSYAGNQPQHF.

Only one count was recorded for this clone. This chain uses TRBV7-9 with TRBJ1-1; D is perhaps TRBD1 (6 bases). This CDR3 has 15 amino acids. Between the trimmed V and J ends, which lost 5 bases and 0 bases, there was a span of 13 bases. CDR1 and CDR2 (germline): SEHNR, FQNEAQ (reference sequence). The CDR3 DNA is TGTGCCAGCAGCCCCTGGACAGCGATGAACACTGAAGCTTTCTTT. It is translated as CASSPWTAMNTEAFF.

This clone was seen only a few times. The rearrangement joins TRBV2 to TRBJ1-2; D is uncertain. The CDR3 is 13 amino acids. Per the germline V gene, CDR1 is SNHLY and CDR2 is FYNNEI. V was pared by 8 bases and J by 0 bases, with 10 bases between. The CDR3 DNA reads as TGTGCCAGCGAGGGAGTCCCTAACTATGGCTACACCTTC. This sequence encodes CASEGVPNYGYTF.

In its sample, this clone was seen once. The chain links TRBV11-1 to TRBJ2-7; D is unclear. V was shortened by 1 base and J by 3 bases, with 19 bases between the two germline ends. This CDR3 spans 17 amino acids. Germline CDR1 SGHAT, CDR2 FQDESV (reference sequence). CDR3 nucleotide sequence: TGTGCCAGCAGCTTAGACGATCTAACGGTTTTCCACTACGAGCAGTACTTC. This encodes CASSLDDLTVFHYEQYF.

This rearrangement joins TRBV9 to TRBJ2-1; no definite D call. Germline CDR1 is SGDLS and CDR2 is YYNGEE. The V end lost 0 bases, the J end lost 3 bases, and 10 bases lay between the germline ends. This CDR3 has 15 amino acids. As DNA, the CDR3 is TGTGCCAGCAGCGTAGTTAGCATGGGCTACAATGAGCAGTTCTTC. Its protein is CASSVVSMGYNEQFF. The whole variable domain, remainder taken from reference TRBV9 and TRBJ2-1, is DSGVTQTPKHLITATGQRVTLRCSPRSGDLSVYWYQQSLDQGLQFLIQYYNGEERAKGNILERFSAQQFPDLHSELNLSSLELGDSALYFCASSVVSMGYNEQFFGPGTRLTVL.

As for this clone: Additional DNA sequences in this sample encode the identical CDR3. CDR3 DNA: TGTGCCAGCAGCTTAGGGGATAATGAGCAGTTCTTC. It codes for CASSLGDNEQFF. J is TRBJ2-1 and V is TRBV7-9; D gene unclear. This CDR3 is built from 12 residues. Trimming removed 1 base at V and 7 bases at J, with 5 bases between. The germline V gene has CDR1 SEHNR and CDR2 FQNEAQ (reference sequence).

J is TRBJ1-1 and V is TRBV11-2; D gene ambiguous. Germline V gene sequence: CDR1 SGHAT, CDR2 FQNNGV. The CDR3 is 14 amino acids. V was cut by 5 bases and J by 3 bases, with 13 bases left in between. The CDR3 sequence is CASSMSRSYTEAFF. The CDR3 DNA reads TGTGCCAGCAGCATGAGCCGATCGTACACTGAAGCTTTCTTT.

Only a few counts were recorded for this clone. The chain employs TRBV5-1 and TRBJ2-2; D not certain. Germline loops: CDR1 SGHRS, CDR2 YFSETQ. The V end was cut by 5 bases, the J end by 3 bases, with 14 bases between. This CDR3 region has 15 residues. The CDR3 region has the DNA TGCGCCAGCAGTCCCGACCCTAGGGACACCGGGGAGCTGTTTTTT. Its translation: CASSPDPRDTGELFF.

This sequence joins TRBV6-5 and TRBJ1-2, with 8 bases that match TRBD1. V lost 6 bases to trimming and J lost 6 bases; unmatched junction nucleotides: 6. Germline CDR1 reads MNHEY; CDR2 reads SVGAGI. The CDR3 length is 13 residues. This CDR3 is CASSPGQDDGYTF. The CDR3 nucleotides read TGTGCCAGCAGCCCGGGACAGGATGATGGCTACACCTTC.

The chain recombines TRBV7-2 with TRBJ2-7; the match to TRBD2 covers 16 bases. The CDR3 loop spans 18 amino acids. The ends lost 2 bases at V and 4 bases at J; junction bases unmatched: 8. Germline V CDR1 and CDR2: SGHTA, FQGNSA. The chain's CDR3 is CASSLKGTSGRAGYEQYF. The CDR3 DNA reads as TGTGCCAGCAGCTTAAAAGGGACTAGCGGGAGGGCCGGGTACGAGCAGTACTTC.

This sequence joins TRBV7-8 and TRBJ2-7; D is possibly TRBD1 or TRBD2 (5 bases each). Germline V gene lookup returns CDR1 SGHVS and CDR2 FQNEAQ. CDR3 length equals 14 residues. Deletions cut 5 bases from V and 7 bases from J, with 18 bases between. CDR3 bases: TGTGCCAGCAGCACCCGGGACGGCCTAAGGGAGCAGTACTTC. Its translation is CASSTRDGLREQYF.

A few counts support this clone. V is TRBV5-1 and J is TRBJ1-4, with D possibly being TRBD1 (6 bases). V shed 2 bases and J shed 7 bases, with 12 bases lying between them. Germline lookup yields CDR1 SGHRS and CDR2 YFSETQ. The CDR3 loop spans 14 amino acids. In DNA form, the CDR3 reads TGCGCCAGCAGCTTTGGCAGGGGAGGTGAAAAACTGTTTTTT. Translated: CASSFGRGGEKLFF.

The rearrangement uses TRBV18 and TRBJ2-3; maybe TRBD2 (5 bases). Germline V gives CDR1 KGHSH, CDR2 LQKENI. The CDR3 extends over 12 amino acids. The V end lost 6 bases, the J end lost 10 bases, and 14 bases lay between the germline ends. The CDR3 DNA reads TGTGCCAGCTCCCCCGGTCGGGATCCGCAGTATTTT. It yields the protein CASSPGRDPQYF.

CDR3 sequence reads: CASSPPSTSNEQFF. DNA for the CDR3: TGTGCCAGCTCACCACCTAGTACATCCAATGAGCAGTTCTTC. V and J are TRBV18 and TRBJ2-1; D not certain. Germline V lookup: CDR1 KGHSH, CDR2 LQKENI. With 0 bases removed from V and 6 bases from J, the gap between germline ends came to 9 bases. The CDR3 loop spans 14 amino acids.

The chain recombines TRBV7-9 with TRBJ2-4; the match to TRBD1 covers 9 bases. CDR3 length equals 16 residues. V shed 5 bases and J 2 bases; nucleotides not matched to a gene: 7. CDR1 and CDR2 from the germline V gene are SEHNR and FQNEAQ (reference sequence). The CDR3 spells CASSAGTGLSKNIQYF. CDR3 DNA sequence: TGTGCCAGCAGCGCCGGGACAGGGCTATCCAAAAACATTCAGTACTTC.

The DNA for the CDR3 is TGTGCCAGCAGCCAAGTCAACAGCAACTATGGCTACACCTTC. Amino acid sequence: CASSQVNSNYGYTF. The V and J genes are TRBV4-2 and TRBJ1-2; no firm D call. Per germline, CDR1 LGHNA and CDR2 YNFKEQ. The CDR3 has 14 residues. Trimming shortened V by 1 base and J by 2 bases, and 8 bases separated the two germline ends.

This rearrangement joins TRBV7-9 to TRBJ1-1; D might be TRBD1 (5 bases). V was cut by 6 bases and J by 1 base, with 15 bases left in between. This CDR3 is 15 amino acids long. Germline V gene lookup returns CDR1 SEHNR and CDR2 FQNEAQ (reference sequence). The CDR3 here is CASSPGRAGNTEAFF. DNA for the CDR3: TGTGCCAGCAGTCCAGGGCGAGCGGGGAACACTGAAGCTTTCTTT.

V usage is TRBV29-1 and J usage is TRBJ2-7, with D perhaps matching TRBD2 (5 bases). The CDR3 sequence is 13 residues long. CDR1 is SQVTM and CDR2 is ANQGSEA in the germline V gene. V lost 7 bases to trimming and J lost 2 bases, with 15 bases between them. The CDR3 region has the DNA TGCAGCGCTGGGAGTGGGATAACCTACGAGCAGTACTTC. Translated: CSAGSGITYEQYF.

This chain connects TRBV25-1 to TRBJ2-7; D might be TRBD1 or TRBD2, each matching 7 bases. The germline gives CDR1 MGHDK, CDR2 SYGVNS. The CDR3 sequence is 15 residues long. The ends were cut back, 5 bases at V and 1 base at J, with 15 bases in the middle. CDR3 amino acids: CASSTIRGGSYEQYF. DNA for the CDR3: TGTGCCAGCAGTACCATCAGGGGGGGTTCCTACGAGCAGTACTTC.

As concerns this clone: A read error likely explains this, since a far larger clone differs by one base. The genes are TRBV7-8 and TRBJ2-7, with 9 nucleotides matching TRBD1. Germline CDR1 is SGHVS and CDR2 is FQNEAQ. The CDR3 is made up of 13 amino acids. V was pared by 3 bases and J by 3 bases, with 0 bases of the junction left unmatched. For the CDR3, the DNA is TGTGCCAGCAGCTTGACAGGGGGCTACGAGCAGTACTTC. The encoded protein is CASSLTGGYEQYF.

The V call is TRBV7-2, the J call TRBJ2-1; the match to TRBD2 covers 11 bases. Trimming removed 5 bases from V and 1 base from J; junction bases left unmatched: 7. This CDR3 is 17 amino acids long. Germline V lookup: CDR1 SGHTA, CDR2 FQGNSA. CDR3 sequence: CASSGRGTSGSYNEQFF. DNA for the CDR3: TGTGCCAGCAGCGGAAGAGGGACTAGCGGTTCCTACAATGAGCAGTTCTTC.